The 20 T cell receptor beta chains below were found in one sample sequenced in a study of T cell changes during pregnancy in multiple sclerosis. Clones were sequenced by immunoSEQ multiplex PCR, and TCRdb holds only the in-frame ones, with some missing. The sample contains fewer than 110,000 clones, about 90% of which appear only once. Sequencing was performed on peripheral blood, taken after pregnancy. The receptor set was obtained from a female donor with multiple sclerosis, enrolled in a pregnancy study.

On this clone itself: Other DNA sequences of this sample code for an identical CDR3. The chain has TRBV18 and TRBJ1-1; D gene ambiguous. Germline lookup yields CDR1 KGHSH and CDR2 LQKENI. CDR3 length: 13 amino acids. V lost 3 bases to trimming and J lost 1 base, with 6 bases between them. CDR3 loop: CASSPMANTEAFF. In nucleotides, the CDR3 is TGTGCCAGCTCACCCATGGCGAACACTGAAGCTTTCTTT. The full variable domain, rest sourced from reference TRBV18 and TRBJ1-1, is NAGVMQNPRHLVRRRGQEARLRCSPMKGHSHVYWYRQLPEEGLKFMVYLQKENIIDESGMPKERFSAEFPKEGPSILRIQQVVRGDSAAYFCASSPMANTEAFFGQGTRLTVV.

This chain uses TRBV30 with TRBJ1-2; perhaps TRBD1 as D (6 bases). V was cut by 3 bases and J by 4 bases, with 9 bases left in between. CDR1 is GTSNPN, CDR2 SVGIG, per germline (reference sequence). This CDR3 spans 12 amino acids. CDR3 residues: CAWSGGAYGYTF. Here the CDR3 DNA reads TGTGCCTGGAGCGGGGGGGCCTATGGCTACACCTTC.

V usage is TRBV29-1 and J usage is TRBJ2-3, with D unclear. V was clipped by 6 bases and J by 2 bases, with 6 bases between them. Germline V lookup: CDR1 SQVTM, CDR2 ANQGSEA. There are 11 residues in the CDR3. Here the CDR3 DNA reads TGCAGCGTCCGCTACACAGATACGCAGTATTTT. Translation gives CSVRYTDTQYF.

The chain links TRBV25-1 to TRBJ2-6; the D gene is possibly TRBD1 (5 bases). V lost 4 bases to trimming and J lost 0 bases, with 7 bases between them. The CDR3 loop spans 15 amino acids. Germline CDR1 MGHDK, CDR2 SYGVNS. The CDR3 reads CASSVTGSGANVLTF. The CDR3 nucleotides are TGTGCCAGCAGTGTTACAGGCTCTGGGGCCAACGTCCTGACTTTC.

The chain joins TRBV27 to TRBJ2-1; TRBD2 agrees at 7 bases. This CDR3 region has 16 residues. Per germline, CDR1 MNHEY and CDR2 SMNVEV (reference sequence). The J segment lost 7 bases and the V segment lost 2 bases, leaving 11 bases of the junction unmatched. The CDR3 coding sequence is TGTGCCAGCAGTTTACGAAGGGAGGGATTTGGTAATGAGCAGTTCTTC. It yields the protein CASSLRREGFGNEQFF.

The rearrangement links TRBV27 to TRBJ1-5, with D perhaps TRBD1 (6 bases). The CDR3 contains 13 residues. Trimming removed 6 bases at V and 5 bases at J, with 11 bases between. Per the germline V gene, CDR1 is MNHEY and CDR2 is SMNVEV (reference sequence). This CDR3 is CASSLNRDQPQHF. CDR3 DNA: TGTGCCAGCAGCCTCAACAGGGATCAGCCCCAGCATTTT.

This clone was detected once. In DNA form, the CDR3 reads TGTGCCAGCAGTTCGACTAGCGGGAGGTCGAATACGCAGTATTTT. This gives the protein CASSSTSGRSNTQYF. The chain employs TRBV2 and TRBJ2-3, with 13 bases lining up with TRBD2. The CDR3 loop spans 15 amino acids. Trimming took 5 bases from V and 7 from J; bases not matched to a gene: 6. The germline V gene has CDR1 SNHLY and CDR2 FYNNEI.

Of note for this clone: One junction end does not reproduce the germline sequence, and a read error may be involved. The rearrangement links TRBV30 to TRBJ1-4, with 12 bases identical to TRBD1. This CDR3 comprises 14 residues. CDR1 and CDR2 from the germline V gene are GTSNPN and SVGIG (reference sequence). CDR3 DNA sequence: TGTGCCTCTTCGAGGGACAGGGGGCCTGAAAGACTGTTTTTT. Its protein is CASSRDRGPERLFF.

The chain links TRBV30 to TRBJ2-1; 9 bases are a match to TRBD1. V lost 2 bases and J lost 8; bases outside the gene matches: 16. The CDR3 spans 17 residues. Germline V gene lookup returns CDR1 GTSNPN and CDR2 SVGIG (reference sequence). The CDR3 DNA follows: TGTGCCTGGAGTAGGCGAGCCGGGACAGGGCGTAATGATGAGCAGTTCTTC. The encoded protein is CAWSRRAGTGRNDEQFF.

The chain couples TRBV5-1 to TRBJ1-6; TRBD1 might be the D (6 bases). Per germline, CDR1 SGHRS and CDR2 YFSETQ. Trimming pared 4 bases from V and 8 bases from J, leaving 13 bases between. The CDR3 has 14 residues. Written as DNA, the CDR3 is TGCGCCAGCAGCGGGAGGGGGGCAGATTCACCCCTCCACTTT. Its translation is CASSGRGADSPLHF.

J is TRBJ1-1 and V is TRBV5-1; TRBD1 aligns across 7 bases. The CDR3 spans 13 residues. V shed 4 bases, J shed 3 bases, and the junction held 3 bases outside the gene matches. Germline-derived CDR1 and CDR2 are SGHRS and YFSETQ. CDR3 in DNA: TGCGCCAGCAGCCTTACAGGGGACACTGAAGCTTTCTTT. Protein product: CASSLTGDTEAFF.

V usage is TRBV2 and J usage is TRBJ2-3; 7 positions match TRBD2. The CDR3 runs 15 residues. The ends lost 4 bases at V and 4 bases at J; junction bases unmatched: 8. From germline, CDR1 is SNHLY and CDR2 FYNNEI. Here the CDR3 DNA reads TGTGCCAGCAGTGCCAGCGGGACTTCAGCAGATACGCAGTATTTT. It yields the protein CASSASGTSADTQYF. Full variable domain (remainder filled in from reference TRBV2 and TRBJ2-3): EPEVTQTPSHQVTQMGQEVILRCVPISNHLYFYWYRQILGQKVEFLVSFYNNEISEKSEIFDDQFSVERPDGSNFTLKIRSTKLEDSAMYFCASSASGTSADTQYFGPGTRLTVL.

The chain employs TRBV5-6 and TRBJ1-4; D is possibly TRBD1 (6 bases). In germline, CDR1 is SGHDT, CDR2 YYEEEE. The CDR3 totals 16 residues. V was trimmed by 0 bases and J by 3 bases, leaving 12 bases between them. The chain's CDR3 is CASSLAGGPANEKLFF. The CDR3 DNA follows: TGTGCCAGCAGCTTGGCCGGGGGGCCGGCTAATGAAAAACTGTTTTTT.

Note on this clone: The junction departs from the called germline gene at one end, perhaps through a read error. This rearrangement joins TRBV7-7 to TRBJ2-2; 7 bases fit TRBD2. Looked up from germline, CDR1 is SSHAT and CDR2 is FNYEAQ (reference sequence). This CDR3 spans 20 amino acids. CDR3 DNA: TGTGCTAGCAGCCGCGGACTGGGGAGGGGTAGGCGCGCCAACACCGGGGAGCTGTTTTTT. This gives the protein CASSRGLGRGRRANTGELFF.

This sequence joins TRBV28 and TRBJ1-2; 8 nucleotides align to TRBD1. This CDR3 is built from 12 residues. Looked up from germline, CDR1 is MDHEN and CDR2 is SYDVKM. Germline trimming cut 7 bases from V and 8 bases from J; bases unmatched to any gene: 6. The DNA for the CDR3 is TGTGCCAGCATCCAGGGGGCGCAGGGCTACACCTTC. Protein: CASIQGAQGYTF.

This rearrangement joins TRBV19 to TRBJ2-2; maybe TRBD2 (6 bases). Between the trimmed V and J ends, which lost 6 bases and 2 bases, there was a span of 16 bases. CDR3 length: 16 residues. Per germline, CDR1 LNHDA and CDR2 SQIVND (reference sequence). CDR3 loop: CASSPTQAGNTGELFF. CDR3 coding DNA: TGTGCCAGTAGCCCTACCCAAGCGGGTAACACCGGGGAGCTGTTTTTT.

This sequence joins TRBV7-2 and TRBJ2-2; 12 bases align to TRBD2. V was clipped by 5 bases and J by 5 bases; unmatched bases: 6. Per the germline V gene, CDR1 is SGHTA and CDR2 is FQGNSA. CDR3 length: 16 residues. The DNA for the CDR3 is TGTGCCAGCAGCCCTCGACTAGCGGGGGATACCGGGGAGCTGTTTTTT. Amino acids: CASSPRLAGDTGELFF.

V is TRBV6-5 and J is TRBJ2-1; 8 bases align to TRBD1. There are 14 residues in the CDR3. V shed 5 bases, J shed 2 bases, and the junction held 2 bases outside the gene matches. CDR1 is MNHEY and CDR2 is SVGAGI in the germline V gene. The CDR3 region has the DNA TGTGCCAGCAGTGGGACAGGAGCCTACAATGAGCAGTTCTTC. Protein sequence: CASSGTGAYNEQFF.

This chain joins TRBV19 and TRBJ1-5; 9 bases line up with TRBD1. CDR1 is LNHDA, CDR2 SQIVND, per germline (reference sequence). The V gene end was trimmed by 5 bases and the J gene end by 7 bases; junction bases not matched to a gene: 9. CDR3 size: 15 residues. In nucleotides, the CDR3 is TGTGCCAGTAGTGGCACAGGGGGCGTGAGGCAGCCCCAGCATTTT. Its protein is CASSGTGGVRQPQHF.

The CDR3 protein is CASSFSTSNYGYTF. DNA for the CDR3: TGTGCCAGTAGTTTCAGTACCTCTAACTATGGCTACACCTTC. V usage is TRBV19 and J usage is TRBJ1-2; no firm D call. Trimming left V 5 bases short and J 0 bases short, with 10 bases between. Germline V gives CDR1 LNHDA, CDR2 SQIVND (reference sequence). The CDR3 loop spans 14 amino acids.